This T cell receptor (beta chain) is from a study of blood T cells in healthy people across ages (dated by TCRdb to the mid-2010s). Describing the broader study: In model experiments, template switching captured roughly one uniquely barcoded TCR beta cDNA molecule for every two T cells. Using deep sequencing normalized with unique cDNA molecular identifiers, the study measured how TCR beta repertoire diversity changes with age. The donors were split into four age groups: young (average 16 years), middle-aged (roughly 42), aged (over 55) and long-lived (approximately 80). To avoid experimental bias, donors of different ages were randomly spread across the sequencing lanes. The study analyzed two additional independent replicas of 1 million unique cDNA reads from the same blood draw for two donors, one aged 18 to 29 and one aged 80 or older. Broader findings and caveats from the paper: A strong correlation was found between observed TCR beta diversity and the percentage of naive T cells measured by flow cytometry. The CMV infection status of donors was not known, potentially confounding age-related changes in expanded clonotypes. Because profiling used bulk unsorted PBMCs, naive and antigen-experienced compartments could not be compared conclusively. Estimates of total diversity based on one million sequenced T cells were regarded as lower bounds and as underestimates. Compared with the aged group, more naive CD4+ T cells, fewer expanded clones and increased TCR diversity were shown by the long-lived group, suggesting age selection. Observed TCR beta diversity per million T cells fell roughly linearly with age, and a significant reduction was already apparent by age roughly 40.

The protocol used for the library was 5' RACE. Sequenced on an Illumina HiSeq 2500. A second roughly 6 to 11 cycle PCR used a sample-barcoded 5' primer and a J-beta primer mix. A unique molecular identifier was introduced onto each TCR beta cDNA molecule by a template-switch 5' adaptor carrying 12 random nucleotides. Each sample yielded at least 3 million CDR3-containing paired-end reads. All of the RNA was converted into first-strand cDNA using the Mint cDNA synthesis kit, with a TRBC-specific oligonucleotide serving as the primer. Following uracil-DNA glycosylase treatment, all cDNA underwent a first 18-cycle PCR with the universal primers M1SS and BC2_uni_R. Per the authors' processing: Each sample was normalized by randomly selecting 1 million high-quality reads, each carrying a distinct molecular identifier. Instead of being binned into consensus sequences, reads that shared molecular identifiers were thrown out. MiTCR, set to a Q25 quality threshold and the strictest error-elimination algorithm, was used for CDR3 identification, clonotype clustering and error correction. A nonparametric unseen species model with Euler transformation was used to estimate lower-bound total TCR beta diversity. TCRdb applied fastp at Q25 and MiXCR to the public reads, then kept only in-frame beta chains. Each entry merges the rows of one CDR3 protein and shows their most common DNA and genes. The V and J calls and clone size are TCRdb's, not the authors'. The sample profile shows over a million distinct CDR3 sequences; roughly two fifths of them were found once. The ten largest account for around 4% of the sample.

Measured from the cysteine to the phenylalanine, the CDR3 is 14 residues long. Here the CDR3 DNA is all that survives: 42 bases in frame from base 1. Reading the germline V gene gives CDR1 SGHRS and CDR2 YFSETQ. V loses 4 bases at its end and J loses 5 bases; junction bases beyond the gene matches: 2. Donors were around 37 systemically healthy Caucasian individuals from Russia aged about 6 to 100 years. Approximately 9 milliliters of peripheral blood were collected from each donor into EDTA-treated Vacutainer tubes. Ficoll-Paque density-gradient centrifugation was used to isolate PBMCs, with at least 6.5 million per sample. Trizol reagent was used to extract total RNA from the PBMCs, yielding at least 5 micrograms per sample. Naive CD45RAhigh/CD27high T cell percentages were measured by flow cytometry on a PBMC aliquot from every donor. About this clonotype itself: No antigen is known for it. Within one base of it there is no much larger clone, and no base qualities were kept.

Sequencing was performed on blood. The sequence was collected from a woman younger than 35 in good health. In this chain, TRBV5-1 is recombined with TRBJ2-3, and TRBD2 aligns with 12 junction nucleotides. The CDR3 sequence is CASSVGLAGDTQYF. The nucleotides read TGCGCCAGCAGCGTGGGACTAGCGGGAGATACGCAGTATTTT.